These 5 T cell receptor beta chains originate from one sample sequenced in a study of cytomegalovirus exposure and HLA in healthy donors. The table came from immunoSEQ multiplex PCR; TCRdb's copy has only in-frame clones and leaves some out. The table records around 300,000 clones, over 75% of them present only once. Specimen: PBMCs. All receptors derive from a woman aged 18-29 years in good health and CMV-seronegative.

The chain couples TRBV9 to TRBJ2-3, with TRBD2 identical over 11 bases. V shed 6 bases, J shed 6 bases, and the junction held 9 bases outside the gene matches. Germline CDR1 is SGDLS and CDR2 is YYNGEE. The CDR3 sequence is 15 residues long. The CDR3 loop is CASTTSGKAMDTQYF. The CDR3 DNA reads TGTGCCAGCACGACTAGCGGGAAGGCTATGGATACGCAGTATTTT.

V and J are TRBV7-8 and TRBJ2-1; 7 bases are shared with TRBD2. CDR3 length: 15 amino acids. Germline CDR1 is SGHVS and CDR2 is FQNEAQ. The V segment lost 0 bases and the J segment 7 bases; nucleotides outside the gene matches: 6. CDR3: CASSLAQGLVNEQFF. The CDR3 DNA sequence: TGTGCCAGCAGCTTAGCGCAAGGACTAGTAAATGAGCAGTTCTTC.

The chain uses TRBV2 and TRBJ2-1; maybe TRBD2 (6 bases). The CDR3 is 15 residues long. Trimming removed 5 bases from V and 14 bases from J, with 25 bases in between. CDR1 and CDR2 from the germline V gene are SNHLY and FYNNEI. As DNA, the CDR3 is TGTGCCAGCAGTTCTACGACTAGTTATCCGTCGGCCGAGTTCTTC. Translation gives CASSSTTSYPSAEFF. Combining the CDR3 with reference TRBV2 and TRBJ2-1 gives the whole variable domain EPEVTQTPSHQVTQMGQEVILRCVPISNHLYFYWYRQILGQKVEFLVSFYNNEISEKSEIFDDQFSVERPDGSNFTLKIRSTKLEDSAMYFCASSSTTSYPSAEFFGPGTRLTVL.

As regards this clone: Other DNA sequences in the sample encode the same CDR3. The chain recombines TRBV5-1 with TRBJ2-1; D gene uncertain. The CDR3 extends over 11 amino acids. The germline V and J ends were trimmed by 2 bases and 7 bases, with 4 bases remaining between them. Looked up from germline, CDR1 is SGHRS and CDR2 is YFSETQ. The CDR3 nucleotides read TGCGCCAGCAGCTTTAGTAATGAGCAGTTCTTC. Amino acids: CASSFSNEQFF. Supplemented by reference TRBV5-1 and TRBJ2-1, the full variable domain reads KAGVTQTPRYLIKTRGQQVTLSCSPISGHRSVSWYQQTPGQGLQFLFEYFSETQRNKGNFPGRFSGRQFSNSRSEMNVSTLELGDSALYLCASSFSNEQFFGPGTRLTVL.

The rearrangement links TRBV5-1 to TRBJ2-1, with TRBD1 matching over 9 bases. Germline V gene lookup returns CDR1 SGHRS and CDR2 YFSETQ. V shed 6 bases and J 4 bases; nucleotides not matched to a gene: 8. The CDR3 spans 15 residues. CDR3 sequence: CASTMGQGIYNEQFF. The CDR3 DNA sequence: TGCGCCAGCACCATGGGACAGGGCATATACAATGAGCAGTTCTTC.